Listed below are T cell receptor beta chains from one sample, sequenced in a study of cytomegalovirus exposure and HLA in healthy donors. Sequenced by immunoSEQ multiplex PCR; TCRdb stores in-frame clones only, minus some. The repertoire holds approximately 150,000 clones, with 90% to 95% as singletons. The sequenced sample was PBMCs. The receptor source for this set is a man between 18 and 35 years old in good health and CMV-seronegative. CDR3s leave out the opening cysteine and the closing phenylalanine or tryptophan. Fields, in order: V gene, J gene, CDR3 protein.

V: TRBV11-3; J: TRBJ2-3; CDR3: ASSSVASSDTQY
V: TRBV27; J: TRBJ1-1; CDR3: ASSSFMGTDFTEAF
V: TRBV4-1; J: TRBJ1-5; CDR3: ASSQGTLINQPQH
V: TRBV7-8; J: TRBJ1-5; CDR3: ASSLAQINQPQH
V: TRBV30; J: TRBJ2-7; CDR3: AWSPKAGGSTEQY
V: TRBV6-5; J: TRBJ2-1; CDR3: ASQTGGNEQF
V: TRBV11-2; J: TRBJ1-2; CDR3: ASSPGTGENGYT
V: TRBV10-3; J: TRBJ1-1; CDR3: AISESNHRAMNTEAF
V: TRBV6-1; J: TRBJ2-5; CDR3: ASSVNRGETQY
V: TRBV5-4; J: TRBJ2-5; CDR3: ASSFGQQETQY
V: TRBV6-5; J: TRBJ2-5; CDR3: ASRDSKQETQY
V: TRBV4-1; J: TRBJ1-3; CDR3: ASSQTQQGAISGNTIY
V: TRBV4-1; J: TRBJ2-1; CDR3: ASSQDVATSGRDNEQF
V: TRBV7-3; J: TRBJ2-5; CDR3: ASSLGGAYQETQY
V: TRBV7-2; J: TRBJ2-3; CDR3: ASPPLAGGPSTDTQY
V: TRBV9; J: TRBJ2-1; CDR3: ASSERGSSYNEQF
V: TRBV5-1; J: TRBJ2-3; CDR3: ASRTSGRDTQY
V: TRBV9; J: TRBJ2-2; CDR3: ASSASSGTGELF
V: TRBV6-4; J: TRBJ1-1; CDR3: ASSLDRTNTEAF
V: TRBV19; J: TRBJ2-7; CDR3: ASSIGQGDSYEQY
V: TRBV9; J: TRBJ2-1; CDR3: ASSVAVAASYNEQF
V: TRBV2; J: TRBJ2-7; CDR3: ASRWTETYEQY
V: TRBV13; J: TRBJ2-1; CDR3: ASSLTGTSVSNEQF
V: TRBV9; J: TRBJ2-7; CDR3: ASSAGSSYEQY
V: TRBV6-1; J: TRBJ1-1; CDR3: ASSEALAF
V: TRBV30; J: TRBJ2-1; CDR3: ALVRNGRMWEQF
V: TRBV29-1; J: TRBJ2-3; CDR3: SVDWDKARADTQY
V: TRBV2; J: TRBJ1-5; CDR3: ASSEGTRSQPQH
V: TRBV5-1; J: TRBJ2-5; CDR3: ASSLSPGFDQETQY
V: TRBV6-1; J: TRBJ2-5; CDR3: ASPSGRGWETQY
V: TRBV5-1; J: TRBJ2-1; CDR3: ASRGQGNSGVIYNEQF
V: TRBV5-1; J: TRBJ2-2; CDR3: ASSSRGDPNTGELF
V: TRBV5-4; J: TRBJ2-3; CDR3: ASSLAGTGVSTDTQY
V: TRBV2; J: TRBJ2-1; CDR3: ASSDEERDEQF
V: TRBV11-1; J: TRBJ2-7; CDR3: ASSKNRAYEQY